One sample yielded the 29 T cell receptor beta chains listed below, sequenced in a study of OX40 agonist ivuxolimab in advanced cancers. Method: immunoSEQ multiplex PCR; TCRdb's copy keeps in-frame clones and lacks some. The profile covers 40,000 to 50,000 clones, with 80% to 90% appearing a single time and around 10% taken by the ten largest. The sequencing used CD4+ or CD8+ T cells sorted from blood, collected in a trial of the OX40 agonist ivuxolimab. The source is an adult with an advanced solid tumor such as melanoma, head and neck, liver or kidney cancer.

The V gene is TRBV27, the J gene TRBJ2-2; D remains unclear. The germline V and J ends were trimmed by 3 bases and 4 bases, with 9 bases remaining between them. The CDR3 length is 14 residues. Per the germline V gene, CDR1 is MNHEY and CDR2 is SMNVEV (reference sequence). CDR3 sequence (DNA): TGTGCCAGCAGTTTTTTACCTAGCACCGGGGAGCTGTTTTTT. This codes for CASSFLPSTGELFF.

V usage is TRBV7-9 and J usage is TRBJ1-2; D call uncertain. CDR1 and CDR2 (germline): SEHNR, FQNEAQ (reference sequence). With 0 bases removed from V and 2 bases from J, the gap between germline ends came to 7 bases. CDR3 size: 14 residues. The CDR3 spells CASSLAARNYGYTF. In DNA form, the CDR3 reads TGTGCCAGCAGCTTAGCGGCCCGAAACTATGGCTACACCTTC.

CDR3 nucleotide sequence: TGTGCCAGCAGTCCAACCAGGATGGTTTCTGGAAACACCATATATTTT. Its translation is CASSPTRMVSGNTIYF. The V gene is TRBV5-6, the J gene TRBJ1-3, with D unclear. Germline V gene sequence: CDR1 SGHDT, CDR2 YYEEEE. The CDR3 extends over 16 amino acids. Trimming pared 5 bases from V and 1 base from J, leaving 16 bases between.

The chain couples TRBV28 to TRBJ2-7, with 10 bases fitting TRBD2. With V trimmed by 4 bases and J by 1 base, 4 bases remained unmatched. Germline V CDR1 and CDR2: MDHEN, SYDVKM. The CDR3 sequence is 15 residues long. This CDR3 is CASSSLAGNSYEQYF. The CDR3 DNA sequence: TGTGCCAGCAGTTCACTAGCGGGGAATTCCTACGAGCAGTACTTC.

The chain uses TRBV5-4 and TRBJ2-7; D unclear. CDR1 and CDR2 from the germline V gene are SGHNT and YYREEE (reference sequence). The V gene lost 1 base and the J gene lost 2 bases, with 7 bases spanning the gap. CDR3 length: 13 residues. CDR3 amino acids: CASSLTDTYEQYF. Written as DNA, the CDR3 is TGTGCCAGCAGCTTGACAGATACCTACGAGCAGTACTTC.

The chain recombines TRBV11-2 with TRBJ1-2; D unresolved. V gave up 1 base and J gave up 8 bases, with 17 bases separating them. The CDR3 has 15 amino acids. Germline CDR1 and CDR2: SGHAT and FQNNGV. DNA for the CDR3: TGTGCCAGCAGCTTAGTAGGCACGGGCGGAGGCGGCTACACCTTC. It encodes CASSLVGTGGGGYTF.

The rearrangement joins TRBV6-6 to TRBJ2-2; no definite D call. The V gene lost 5 bases and the J gene lost 0 bases, with 7 bases spanning the gap. The germline CDR1 and CDR2 sequences are MNHNY and SVGAGI (reference sequence). This CDR3 has 14 amino acids. The CDR3: CASSSLANTGELFF. The CDR3 DNA sequence: TGTGCCAGCAGTAGTCTAGCGAACACCGGGGAGCTGTTTTTT.

The rearrangement joins TRBV5-1 to TRBJ1-2; no clear D. Germline loops: CDR1 SGHRS, CDR2 YFSETQ. V was shortened by 0 bases and J by 3 bases, with 6 bases between the two germline ends. The CDR3 spans 13 residues. CDR3 in amino acids: CASSLGPYYGYTF. In DNA, the CDR3 is TGCGCCAGCAGCTTGGGACCCTACTATGGCTACACCTTC.

This clone is deemed medium-sized. V and J are TRBV9 and TRBJ2-5, with TRBD2 matching 10 bases. The V and J ends lost 0 bases and 1 base, in that order; junction bases with no gene match: 0. Germline V lookup: CDR1 SGDLS, CDR2 YYNGEE. The CDR3 consists of 15 residues. The DNA of the CDR3 is TGTGCCAGCAGCGTAGTAGCGGGGGGCCAAGAGACCCAGTACTTC. Protein: CASSVVAGGQETQYF.

The chain recombines TRBV25-1 with TRBJ1-2; no reliable D call. The germline V and J ends were trimmed by 10 bases and 0 bases, with 12 bases remaining between them. Germline V gives CDR1 MGHDK, CDR2 SYGVNS. The CDR3 has 13 residues. This chain's CDR3 is CATASSANYGYTF. As DNA, the CDR3 is TGTGCCACCGCAAGTTCGGCTAACTATGGCTACACCTTC.

This clone appeared once. The chain combines TRBV19 with TRBJ1-2; TRBD1 might be the D (5 bases). Germline-derived CDR1 and CDR2 are LNHDA and SQIVND (reference sequence). The germline V and J ends were trimmed by 3 bases and 0 bases, with 8 bases remaining between them. CDR3 length: 14 residues. The CDR3 sequence is CASSMGLANYGYTF. CDR3 bases: TGTGCCAGTAGTATGGGACTAGCTAACTATGGCTACACCTTC.

This clone was found once. The rearrangement links TRBV4-3 to TRBJ1-2; unclear D gene. Germline lookup yields CDR1 LGHNA and CDR2 YSLEER. The germline V and J ends were trimmed by 0 bases and 1 base, with 18 bases remaining between them. The CDR3 extends over 18 amino acids. The CDR3 reads CASSQDRSGQTNNYGYTF. CDR3 bases: TGCGCCAGCAGCCAAGATCGAAGTGGGCAGACGAATAACTATGGCTACACCTTC.

V and J are TRBV6-1 and TRBJ2-1; D remains unclear. V gave up 1 base and J gave up 3 bases, with 10 bases separating them. CDR1 and CDR2 from the germline V gene are MNHNS and SASEGT. This CDR3 contains 15 residues. The CDR3 loop is CASSEGWSVYNEQFF. CDR3 in DNA: TGTGCCAGCAGTGAAGGGTGGAGCGTCTACAATGAGCAGTTCTTC.

The chain has TRBV10-3 and TRBJ1-5, with D uncertain. Germline-derived CDR1 and CDR2 are ENHRY and SYGVKD. Trimming stripped 3 bases from V and 3 bases from J, with 12 bases between. This CDR3 is 15 amino acids long. The CDR3 nucleotides are TGTGCCATCAGTGAAGGAGACTTAAACAATCAGCCCCAGCATTTT. Translated: CAISEGDLNNQPQHF.

This sequence joins TRBV7-9 and TRBJ2-5, with 10 bases matching TRBD2. The CDR3 has 15 amino acids. The germline gives CDR1 SEHNR, CDR2 FQNEAQ (reference sequence). V was pared by 1 base and J by 2 bases, with 1 base of the junction left unmatched. The DNA for the CDR3 is TGTGCCAGCAGCTTAGTAGCGGGGGGTCAAGAGACCCAGTACTTC. Translated, it gives CASSLVAGGQETQYF. The whole variable domain, remainder taken from reference TRBV7-9 and TRBJ2-5, is DTGVSQNPRHKITKRGQNVTFRCDPISEHNRLYWYRQTLGQGPEFLTYFQNEAQLEKSRLLSDRFSAERPKGSFSTLEIQRTEQGDSAMYLCASSLVAGGQETQYFGPGTRLLVL.

The chain recombines TRBV6-6 with TRBJ2-5; TRBD1 might be the D (5 bases). The CDR3 is 16 residues long. Per germline, CDR1 MNHNY and CDR2 SVGAGI (reference sequence). V dropped 0 bases and J dropped 4 bases, with 15 bases sitting between them. The CDR3 region is CASSYSSQKRGETQYF. CDR3 in DNA: TGTGCCAGCAGTTACTCGAGCCAGAAAAGGGGAGAGACCCAGTACTTC.

The J gene is TRBJ1-1, the V gene TRBV19; no definite D call. V was clipped by 4 bases and J by 0 bases, with 6 bases between them. Germline V CDR1 and CDR2: LNHDA, SQIVND (reference sequence). The CDR3 is made up of 13 amino acids. This CDR3 reads CASSTHVNTEAFF. In nucleotides, the CDR3 is TGTGCCAGTAGTACTCATGTGAACACTGAAGCTTTCTTT.

This CDR3 reads CASSEGSRGYNEQFF. The CDR3 bases are TGTGCCAGCAGTGAAGGCAGCCGGGGATACAATGAGCAGTTCTTC. V usage is TRBV6-1 and J usage is TRBJ2-1; D might be TRBD2 (5 bases). Germline-derived CDR1 and CDR2 are MNHNS and SASEGT. The V gene lost 1 base and the J gene lost 4 bases, with 11 bases spanning the gap. The length of the CDR3 is 15 residues.

This sequence joins TRBV7-9 and TRBJ1-5; no clear D gene. Germline loops: CDR1 SEHNR, CDR2 FQNEAQ (reference sequence). The CDR3 is 14 amino acids. V lost 1 base and J lost 4, with 8 bases in between. CDR3 in DNA: TGTGCCAGCAGCTTAGAGGGCGGGAATCAGCCCCAGCATTTT. Translating gives CASSLEGGNQPQHF.

The chain links TRBV29-1 to TRBJ2-1; 7 bases fit TRBD2. CDR1 and CDR2 (germline): SQVTM, ANQGSEA. The CDR3 runs 14 residues. V shed 7 bases and J 4 bases; nucleotides not matched to a gene: 10. CDR3 amino acids: CSGARWGGYNEQFF. As DNA, the CDR3 is TGCAGCGGCGCGAGGTGGGGGGGTTACAATGAGCAGTTCTTC.

This clone showed up many times. The chain uses TRBV4-1 and TRBJ2-7; 7 nucleotides agree with TRBD1. This CDR3 is 15 amino acids long. Trimming took 1 base from V and 3 from J; bases not matched to a gene: 6. Germline-derived CDR1 and CDR2 are MGHRA and YSYEKL. The DNA of the CDR3 is TGCGCCAGCAGCCAAGTACAGGGGAAAATCTACGAGCAGTACTTC. Protein sequence: CASSQVQGKIYEQYF.

This chain connects TRBV11-2 to TRBJ1-2; 7 nucleotides line up with TRBD1. Germline CDR1 reads SGHAT; CDR2 reads FQNNGV. After removal of 0 bases from V and 1 base from J, the junction contained 8 bases not matched to a gene. The CDR3 runs 17 residues. CDR3 coding DNA: TGTGCCAGCAGCTTAGATCGGACGGGACAGCATAACTATGGCTACACCTTC. It is translated as CASSLDRTGQHNYGYTF.

This CDR3 reads CASSRGGSSYEQYF. The CDR3 DNA is TGTGCCAGTAGTCGCGGGGGGAGCTCCTACGAGCAGTACTTC. The chain has TRBV19 and TRBJ2-7, with TRBD2 matching 8 bases. CDR3 length: 14 amino acids. J was trimmed by 0 bases and V by 5 bases; bases with no gene match: 3. Germline-derived CDR1 and CDR2 are LNHDA and SQIVND (reference sequence).

This rearrangement joins TRBV7-6 to TRBJ2-1; 11 bases agree with TRBD2. This CDR3 comprises 14 residues. Germline CDR1 and CDR2: SGHVS and FNYEAQ. V trimming: 7 bases; J trimming: 8 bases; junction bases outside the gene matches: 7. CDR3 in DNA: TGTGCCAGCACCTCACTAGCGGGAGCAGATGAGCAGTTCTTC. This translates into CASTSLAGADEQFF.

V gene TRBV5-6 combines with J gene TRBJ2-2; 9 bases fit TRBD1. Trimming took 3 bases from V and 6 from J; bases not matched to a gene: 6. CDR1 and CDR2 (germline): SGHDT, YYEEEE. The CDR3 extends over 15 amino acids. CDR3 DNA: TGTGCCAGCAGCTCGGAACAGGGGGCGGCCGGGGAGCTGTTTTTT. It is translated as CASSSEQGAAGELFF.

This chain connects TRBV4-2 to TRBJ1-1; 8 bases are shared with TRBD1. V lost 2 bases and J lost 0; bases outside the gene matches: 5. The CDR3 extends over 16 amino acids. CDR1 LGHNA and CDR2 YNFKEQ come from the germline V gene. The CDR3 region has the DNA TGTGCCAGCAGCCAACACGGGACAGGCTTGAACACTGAAGCTTTCTTT. It translates to CASSQHGTGLNTEAFF.

V and J are TRBV4-2 and TRBJ2-1; 8 bases align to TRBD2. There are 16 residues in the CDR3. V dropped 0 bases and J dropped 4; count of bases not matched to a gene: 5. CDR1 and CDR2 from the germline V gene are LGHNA and YNFKEQ. In DNA, the CDR3 is TGTGCCAGCAGCCAAGACAGCGGGAGACCATACAATGAGCAGTTCTTC. It translates to CASSQDSGRPYNEQFF.

The J gene is TRBJ2-6, the V gene TRBV10-3; D possibly corresponds to TRBD1 (6 bases). Trimming took 6 bases from V and 1 from J, leaving 13 bases between them. Germline V CDR1 and CDR2: ENHRY, SYGVKD. This CDR3 spans 16 amino acids. This CDR3 reads CAIREQGFSGANVLTF. The CDR3 DNA reads TGTGCCATCAGAGAGCAGGGGTTTTCTGGGGCCAACGTCCTGACTTTC.

The chain combines TRBV4-2 with TRBJ2-7; the match to TRBD1 covers 8 bases. Germline-derived CDR1 and CDR2 are LGHNA and YNFKEQ. Germline trimming cut 2 bases from V and 2 bases from J; bases unmatched to any gene: 8. The CDR3 loop spans 16 amino acids. The CDR3 DNA sequence: TGTGCCAGCAGCCAACTAGGGACAGGAGACACCTACGAGCAGTACTTC. Amino acids: CASSQLGTGDTYEQYF.